The rows below give T cell receptor beta chains drawn from one sample of a study of control samples from healthy donors and cancer patients. Using immunoSEQ multiplex PCR, the repertoire was profiled, and TCRdb retains in-frame clones only, with some absent. The sample has approximately 94,000 clones; roughly 90% are singletons. Sequencing was done on a sample of blood. These receptors were taken from a woman aged 45-59 years in good health. Each CDR3 is given with its conserved first and last residue. The order of the fields is V gene, clone size, J gene, D gene, CDR3 DNA, CDR3 protein. A D gene is named only where the DNA matches it firmly. A clone size is listed for some rows: how often the clone was seen (once, few, many), or a class if it is expanded.

TRBV10-3,.,TRBJ2-3,.,TGTGCCATCAGTGAGTCGACAGATACGCAGTATTTT,CAISESTDTQYF
TRBV7-3,.,TRBJ2-1,.,TGTGCCAGCAGGTACACCACAGGCTCCAATGAGCAGTTCTTC,CASRYTTGSNEQFF
TRBV5-1,.,TRBJ1-1,.,TGCGCCAGCAGCCGGGACGGGAACACTGAAGCTTTCTTT,CASSRDGNTEAFF
TRBV5-4,few,TRBJ2-5,TRBD2,TGTGCCAGCAGCTTGGTCAGACTAGCGGAGATACAAGAGACCCAGTACTTC,CASSLVRLAEIQETQYF
TRBV6-5,.,TRBJ1-1,.,TGTGCCAGCAGTCCCAGTTGGGCGACTGGGGCTTTCTTT,CASSPSWATGAFF
TRBV19,.,TRBJ2-3,TRBD2,TGTGCCAGTAGTATGGGAGGGAGGCCCACAGATACGCAGTATTTT,CASSMGGRPTDTQYF
TRBV29-1,once,TRBJ2-1,TRBD2,TGCAGCGTAGCGGGGGGCCCAATTGTGTTCTTC,CSVAGGPIVFF
TRBV27,once,TRBJ2-7,TRBD2,TGTGCCAGCAGCCCGGGACTAGCCCCATACGAGCAGTACTTC,CASSPGLAPYEQYF
TRBV7-2,.,TRBJ2-1,TRBD1,TGTGCCAGCAGCTCAAGAGGGACAGGGATCTACAATGAGCAGTTCTTC,CASSSRGTGIYNEQFF
TRBV9,once,TRBJ2-3,.,TGTGCCAGCAGCGTAGCTTTAGCCGATTCTAGCACAGATACGCAGTATTTT,CASSVALADSSTDTQYF
TRBV6-6,.,TRBJ2-7,TRBD1,TGTGCCAGCAGTTCCCACCGGGACAGGGTCCCGAGAGAGCAGTACTTC,CASSSHRDRVPREQYF
TRBV24-1,.,TRBJ2-1,TRBD2,TGTGCCACCAGTGAACCCGGGACTAGGAGCTACAATGAGCAGTTCTTC,CATSEPGTRSYNEQFF
TRBV4-3,.,TRBJ2-5,TRBD2,TGCGCCAGCAGCCGAGTAGCGGGACGCGAGACCCAGTACTTC,CASSRVAGRETQYF
TRBV6-6,.,TRBJ2-7,.,TGTGCCAGCACAGTAGGCCTCTCCTACGAGCAGTACTTC,CASTVGLSYEQYF
TRBV4-1,.,TRBJ2-1,.,TGCGCCAGCAGCCAAGGGCCTTTGGGCTCCTACAATGAGCAGTTCTTC,CASSQGPLGSYNEQFF
TRBV14,.,TRBJ2-3,.,TGTGCCAGCAGCCAAGATTTACAGACAGATACGCAGTATTTT,CASSQDLQTDTQYF
TRBV6-1,.,TRBJ2-3,.,TGTGCCAGCAGTGAATCACTCCGAGATACGCAGTATTTT,CASSESLRDTQYF
TRBV19,.,TRBJ2-1,TRBD1,TGTGCCAGTAGTATCGGGACAGCTCTCGACAATGAGCAGTTCTTC,CASSIGTALDNEQFF
TRBV19,few,TRBJ2-4,.,TGTGCCAGTGACCCCGGGGCGGGAAACATTCAGTACTTC,CASDPGAGNIQYF
TRBV14,.,TRBJ1-3,.,TGTGCCAGCAGCAAAGGCCGAGTGCCCCCAAACACCATATATTTT,CASSKGRVPPNTIYF
TRBV6-2/TRBV6-3,.,TRBJ2-4,.,TGTGCCAGCAGTTACTCGATAGGGAACCAAAACATTCAGTACTTC,CASSYSIGNQNIQYF
TRBV11-2,.,TRBJ2-7,.,TGTGCCAGCAGCCCCTCGGGGAGCTCCTACGAGCAGTACTTC,CASSPSGSSYEQYF
TRBV11-3,.,TRBJ2-2,TRBD2,TGTGCCAGCAGAGTATCCGGGACTAGCCGCGGGGAGCTGTTTTTT,CASRVSGTSRGELFF
TRBV2,.,TRBJ2-2,TRBD2,TGTGCCACCCTTATAGCGACTAGCGGGAACACCGGGGAGCTGTTTTTT,CATLIATSGNTGELFF
TRBV21-1,.,TRBJ2-3,.,TGTGCCAGCAGCAAAGTCGGCGAGGGGAGAGCAGGGAGCACAGATACGCAGTATTTT,CASSKVGEGRAGSTDTQYF
TRBV5-1,.,TRBJ1-1,.,TGCGCCAGCAGCTTTGGTGGAATGAACACTGAAGCTTTCTTT,CASSFGGMNTEAFF
TRBV5-1,few,TRBJ1-1,.,TGCGCCAGCTTTGACAGTAGCATGAACACTGAAGCTTTCTTT,CASFDSSMNTEAFF
TRBV15,.,TRBJ2-5,.,TGTGCCACCAGCAGAGATCCAGGAGGAGAGACCCAGTACTTC,CATSRDPGGETQYF